This entry lists 25 T cell receptor beta chains sequenced from one sample in a study of blood T cell repertoires in COVID-19 (dated by TCRdb to between 2020 and 2021). The library was prepared using the immunoSEQ multiplex PCR assay. TCRdb mirrors the immuneACCESS table, restricted to in-frame sequences. Some clones are absent from its copies; in checked studies, under half trace to an unresolved V gene, and the reason for the others is unknown. For this sample the table gives around 68,000 clones, of which roughly nine tenths were detected only once. The leading ten clones occupy 8.2% of the sample. The material sequenced was peripheral blood. The receptors were gathered from a man aged 50 to 60 with active COVID-19.

This chain joins TRBV7-2 and TRBJ2-7, with 8 positions matching TRBD1. The trim removed 4 bases at V and 2 bases at J, leaving 7 bases unmatched. The germline gives CDR1 SGHTA, CDR2 FQGNSA. This CDR3 comprises 15 residues. CDR3 in DNA: TGTGCCAGCAGCTGGTCCGGGACAGGAGCCTACGAGCAGTACTTC. This translates into CASSWSGTGAYEQYF.

This chain connects TRBV5-6 to TRBJ1-2; TRBD1 aligns across 7 bases. The CDR3 is 14 residues long. Per germline, CDR1 SGHDT and CDR2 YYEEEE. V dropped 4 bases and J dropped 10; count of bases not matched to a gene: 13. For the CDR3, the DNA is TGTGCCAGCAGCGTCCCAGGGGGGCCCGGGCCCTACACCTTC. Residues: CASSVPGGPGPYTF.

The V and J genes are TRBV24-1 and TRBJ2-1; D perhaps matches TRBD2 (6 bases). CDR3 length equals 11 residues. Germline CDR1 KGHDR, CDR2 SFDVKD. V dropped 7 bases and J dropped 13 bases, with 13 bases sitting between them. In DNA form, the CDR3 reads TGTGCCACCAGCTGGGGGGAGAGACAGTTCTTC. It codes for CATSWGERQFF.

This clone was seen once. The chain combines TRBV19 with TRBJ2-6; no firm D call. The germline CDR1 and CDR2 sequences are LNHDA and SQIVND (reference sequence). The V end was cut by 5 bases, the J end by 0 bases, with 11 bases between. The CDR3 totals 16 residues. The CDR3 DNA is TGTGCCAGTAGTTCCAGTTTGGTCTCTGGGGCCAACGTCCTGACTTTC. Its protein is CASSSSLVSGANVLTF. The full variable domain, rest sourced from reference TRBV19 and TRBJ2-6, is DGGITQSPKYLFRKEGQNVTLSCEQNLNHDAMYWYRQDPGQGLRLIYYSQIVNDFQKGDIAEGYSVSREKKESFPLTVTSAQKNPTAFYLCASSSSLVSGANVLTFGAGSRLTVL.

The chain links TRBV2 to TRBJ2-2, with 7 bases aligning to TRBD1. After removal of 7 bases from V and 1 base from J, the junction contained 3 bases not matched to a gene. The CDR3 extends over 14 amino acids. Germline V CDR1 and CDR2: SNHLY, FYNNEI. Here the CDR3 DNA reads TGTGCCAGCACACGGGACAGGAACACCGGGGAGCTGTTTTTT. Its protein product is CASTRDRNTGELFF.

Only a few counts were recorded for this clone. The J gene is TRBJ2-1, the V gene TRBV11-2, with a possible D match to TRBD1 (6 bases). The V end was cut by 4 bases, the J end by 9 bases, with 13 bases between. This CDR3 is built from 13 residues. Germline-derived CDR1 and CDR2 are SGHAT and FQNNGV. CDR3 region: CASSSRQVGEQFF. The CDR3 DNA reads TGTGCCAGCAGCTCACGACAGGTCGGTGAGCAGTTCTTC. The full variable domain, in which reference TRBV11-2 and TRBJ2-1 provide the parts outside the CDR3, is EAGVAQSPRYKIIEKRQSVAFWCNPISGHATLYWYQQILGQGPKLLIQFQNNGVVDDSQLPKDRFSAERLKGVDSTLKIQPAKLEDSAVYLCASSSRQVGEQFFGPGTRLTVL.

The J gene is TRBJ1-5, the V gene TRBV4-1, with a weak D call TRBD1 (5 bases). The germline V gene encodes CDR1 MGHRA and CDR2 YSYEKL. The CDR3 sequence is 16 residues long. V gave up 1 base and J gave up 5 bases, with 15 bases separating them. For the CDR3, the DNA is TGCGCCAGCAGCCAAGGGTGGGCCAGGGATTATCAGCCCCAGCATTTT. As protein: CASSQGWARDYQPQHF.

This chain links TRBV2 with TRBJ1-1; tentative D call: TRBD1 (5 bases). Trimming took off 3 bases at V and 5 bases at J, with 13 bases between the two ends. The CDR3 sequence is 14 residues long. The germline gives CDR1 SNHLY, CDR2 FYNNEI. Written as DNA, the CDR3 is TGTGCCAGCAGTGAGGGACTAGGCGAGACTGAAGCTTTCTTT. It encodes CASSEGLGETEAFF.

This sequence joins TRBV6-5 and TRBJ2-7, with 8 bases matching TRBD2. The CDR3 spans 15 residues. Trimming took 2 bases from V and 1 from J; bases not matched to a gene: 4. CDR1 and CDR2 (germline): MNHEY, SVGAGI. The CDR3: CASSYEAGASYEQYF. The CDR3 region has the DNA TGTGCCAGCAGTTACGAAGCGGGGGCGTCCTACGAGCAGTACTTC.

This clone appeared a single time. This chain links TRBV5-1 with TRBJ2-6, with D uncertain. CDR1 and CDR2 (germline): SGHRS, YFSETQ. The CDR3 consists of 14 residues. The V and J ends lost 5 bases and 2 bases respectively, with 8 bases between them. In DNA, the CDR3 is TGCGCCAGCAGTTTTGTTACTGGGGCCAACGTCCTGACTTTC. Translation gives CASSFVTGANVLTF.

The chain couples TRBV18 to TRBJ2-3, with TRBD2 identical over 13 bases. CDR1 is KGHSH, CDR2 LQKENI, per germline. V lost 5 bases to trimming and J lost 3 bases; unmatched junction nucleotides: 5. The CDR3 extends over 16 amino acids. This chain's CDR3 is CASSTSGGAGTDTQYF. The DNA of the CDR3 is TGTGCCAGCTCAACTAGCGGGGGGGCCGGGACAGATACGCAGTATTTT. The full variable domain, in which reference TRBV18 and TRBJ2-3 provide the parts outside the CDR3, is NAGVMQNPRHLVRRRGQEARLRCSPMKGHSHVYWYRQLPEEGLKFMVYLQKENIIDESGMPKERFSAEFPKEGPSILRIQQVVRGDSAAYFCASSTSGGAGTDTQYFGPGTRLTVL.

This clone was seen only a few times. The genes are TRBV6-5 and TRBJ1-5, with TRBD1 matching 7 bases. Germline CDR1 reads MNHEY; CDR2 reads SVGAGI. V was pared by 6 bases and J by 8 bases, with 7 bases of the junction left unmatched. CDR3 length: 13 residues. The CDR3: CASSPDRAKPQHF. CDR3 nucleotide sequence: TGTGCCAGCAGCCCCGACAGGGCGAAGCCCCAGCATTTT.

This clone was found a few times. This chain joins TRBV13 and TRBJ1-6; tentative D call: TRBD1 (5 bases). This CDR3 has 16 amino acids. Trimming stripped 8 bases from V and 4 bases from J, with 18 bases between. From germline, CDR1 is PRHDT and CDR2 FYEKMQ (reference sequence). CDR3 sequence: CASGSGADVYNSPLHF. The CDR3 nucleotides are TGTGCCAGCGGAAGCGGGGCAGATGTGTATAATTCACCCCTCCACTTT.

Comments on this clone: The junction differs from germline at one of its ends, possibly a read error. The chain employs TRBV5-6 and TRBJ2-5; possible D gene TRBD1, 6 bases. The CDR3 has 14 amino acids. Germline V gene sequence: CDR1 SGHDT, CDR2 YYEEEE. In nucleotides, the CDR3 is TGTGCCAACAGCTTAAACAGGGTCGCGGAGACCCAGTACTTC. Encoded protein: CANSLNRVAETQYF.

The V call is TRBV18, the J call TRBJ1-1; possibly TRBD1 for D (5 bases). The CDR3 loop spans 15 amino acids. Germline CDR1 and CDR2: KGHSH and LQKENI. V was shortened by 3 bases and J by 4 bases, with 15 bases between the two germline ends. The CDR3 sequence is CASSPPPVGGTEAFF. The CDR3 DNA reads as TGTGCCAGCTCACCGCCACCTGTGGGGGGCACTGAAGCTTTCTTT.

The rearrangement links TRBV10-2 to TRBJ2-2, with 13 bases lining up with TRBD2. CDR1 and CDR2 from the germline V gene are WSHSY and SAAADI. The CDR3 runs 17 residues. Germline trimming cut 7 bases from V and 7 bases from J; bases unmatched to any gene: 12. CDR3 bases: TGCGCCAGCAATAAGGGACTAGCGGGGCCCTCAGGCGGGGAGCTGTTTTTT. Translation gives CASNKGLAGPSGGELFF.

V and J are TRBV2 and TRBJ1-1; 9 positions agree with TRBD1. With 8 bases clipped from V and 4 bases from J, the junction kept 5 bases outside the gene matches. The CDR3 contains 13 residues. CDR1 is SNHLY, CDR2 FYNNEI, per germline. CDR3 loop: CASDATGGTEAFF. The DNA of the CDR3 is TGTGCCAGCGATGCGACAGGGGGCACTGAAGCTTTCTTT. Full variable domain (rest looked up from reference TRBV2 and TRBJ1-1): EPEVTQTPSHQVTQMGQEVILRCVPISNHLYFYWYRQILGQKVEFLVSFYNNEISEKSEIFDDQFSVERPDGSNFTLKIRSTKLEDSAMYFCASDATGGTEAFFGQGTRLTVV.

The chain is built from TRBV5-5 and TRBJ2-1; TRBD2 might be the D (5 bases). V was shortened by 6 bases and J by 4 bases, with 17 bases between the two germline ends. From germline, CDR1 is SGHKS and CDR2 YYEKEE (reference sequence). The CDR3 sequence is 15 residues long. For the CDR3, the DNA is TGTGCCAGCAATATGAGATGGGGAGAATACAATGAGCAGTTCTTC. Translating it yields CASNMRWGEYNEQFF.

V is TRBV6-1 and J is TRBJ2-2; TRBD2 matches 7 bases. There are 17 residues in the CDR3. The V and J ends lost 3 bases and 1 base, in that order; junction bases with no gene match: 8. Germline V gene lookup returns CDR1 MNHNS and CDR2 SASEGT. The CDR3 bases are TGTGCCAGCAGTGAGTTTCCGGGACTACTGAACACCGGGGAGCTGTTTTTT. Residues: CASSEFPGLLNTGELFF.

This chain joins TRBV19 and TRBJ2-5; the D gene is possibly TRBD1 (6 bases). Trimming pared 5 bases from V and 1 base from J, leaving 11 bases between. The germline V gene encodes CDR1 LNHDA and CDR2 SQIVND (reference sequence). The length of the CDR3 is 14 residues. CDR3 residues: CASSSRDTQETQYF. Here the CDR3 DNA reads TGTGCCAGTAGTTCCCGGGACACCCAAGAGACCCAGTACTTC.

The chain links TRBV3-1 (or the pseudogene TRBV3-2) to TRBJ2-2; 7 nucleotides align to TRBD2. J gave up 5 bases and V 1 base, and 4 bases lay outside the gene matches. The CDR3 sequence is 15 residues long. CDR1 is LGHDT, CDR2 YNNKEL, per germline (reference sequence). In nucleotides, the CDR3 is TGTGCCAGCAGCCAAGCCAGGACTAGGACCGGGGAGCTGTTTTTT. This gives the protein CASSQARTRTGELFF.

In this sample, this clone turned up a few times. The chain is built from TRBV29-1 and TRBJ2-5; TRBD1 matches 7 bases. The germline CDR1 and CDR2 sequences are SQVTM and ANQGSEA. V trimming: 7 bases; J trimming: 1 base; junction bases outside the gene matches: 6. The CDR3 runs to 13 residues. As DNA, the CDR3 is TGCAGCGGTATGGGACAGACCCAAGAGACCCAGTACTTC. Protein sequence: CSGMGQTQETQYF. The whole variable domain, filled in from reference TRBV29-1 and TRBJ2-5, reads SAVISQKPSRDICQRGTSLTIQCQVDSQVTMMFWYRQQPGQSLTLIATANQGSEATYESGFVIDKFPISRPNLTFSTLTVSNMSPEDSSIYLCSGMGQTQETQYFGPGTRLLVL.

J is TRBJ2-3 and V is TRBV9; 10 bases are shared with TRBD2. The germline CDR1 and CDR2 sequences are SGDLS and YYNGEE. The trim removed 0 bases at V and 3 bases at J, leaving 4 bases unmatched. This CDR3 is built from 16 residues. CDR3 bases: TGTGCCAGCAGCGTAGTGGGTAGCGGGGGGACAGATACGCAGTATTTT. It codes for CASSVVGSGGTDTQYF.

The rearrangement links TRBV9 to TRBJ1-1; D gene uncertain. In germline, CDR1 is SGDLS, CDR2 YYNGEE. V was shortened by 0 bases and J by 8 bases, with 8 bases between the two germline ends. The CDR3 is 12 residues long. For the CDR3, the DNA is TGTGCCAGCAGCGTAGACAGCCAAGAAGCTTTCTTT. Translation gives CASSVDSQEAFF.

V gene TRBV11-2 combines with J gene TRBJ2-1; 11 bases are shared with TRBD1. V lost 5 bases, J lost 7 bases, and 10 bases stayed unmatched. Germline V gives CDR1 SGHAT, CDR2 FQNNGV. This CDR3 contains 16 residues. The CDR3 sequence is CASSPRTGGFGNEQFF. The CDR3 coding sequence is TGTGCCAGCAGCCCTAGGACAGGGGGCTTTGGAAATGAGCAGTTCTTC.